This TCR beta chain was documented in a study of shared clonotypes between healthy human individuals. Findings and caveats of the study: Clonotypes which were not shared had lower generation probabilities than clonotypes that all four donors shared. Sampling covered nothing but blood. Tissue TCR repertoires likely differ from those found in blood.

Comment on this clone: Its target is not known.

Here immunoSEQ multiplex PCR was the method, and the copy in TCRdb shows in-frame clones only, minus some. This sample has hundreds of thousands of clones, with about 80% found just once. The investigators split CD4+ cells into a CD45RA+ naive subset and a CD45RA-negative memory subset. Germline CDR1 reads SGHRS; CDR2 reads YFSETQ. This CDR3 comprises 14 residues. Unmatched junction bases numbered 0, after V lost 0 bases and J lost 4 bases. The V and J genes are TRBV5-1 and TRBJ2-5; 10 nucleotides align to TRBD2. The specimen was memory CD4+ T cells sorted from blood. As to subset: CD45RA-negative fraction. This sequence originates from a woman aged 25 to 45 in good health. CDR3 sequence (DNA): TGCGCCAGCAGCTTGGGACTAGCGGGAGAGACCCAGTACTTC. Its translation: CASSLGLAGETQYF.